Shown below are 24 T cell receptor beta chains from a single sample sequenced in a study of cytomegalovirus exposure and HLA in healthy donors. PCR involved 60 Vbeta and 13 Jbeta primers. Sequencing was performed with immunoSEQ multiplex PCR; in TCRdb, only in-frame clones are kept and a portion is missing. The sample shows roughly 130,000 clones, roughly 88% of them seen only once. The sample was PBMCs. These receptors all come from a woman aged 18-35 years in good health and CMV-seropositive.

CDR3 nucleotide sequence: TGTGCCAGCAGCGTAGCCGGGGGGAGCAATCAGCCCCAGCATTTT. It codes for CASSVAGGSNQPQHF. This chain connects TRBV9 to TRBJ1-5; maybe TRBD1 (5 bases). Germline V lookup: CDR1 SGDLS, CDR2 YYNGEE. The CDR3 has 15 residues. Trimming stripped 0 bases from V and 1 base from J, with 8 bases between.

The chain recombines TRBV19 with TRBJ1-5; 10 nucleotides match TRBD1. Germline values: CDR1 LNHDA, CDR2 SQIVND (reference sequence). The CDR3 runs 15 residues. Unmatched junction bases numbered 13, after V lost 6 bases and J lost 11 bases. Here the CDR3 DNA reads TGTGCCAGTAGCCCTGGGACAGGGGTTAAGCGAGCCCAGCATTTT. It encodes CASSPGTGVKRAQHF.

This clone was picked up one time. Germline and junction disagree at one end, which may indicate a read error. The chain uses TRBV9 and TRBJ2-2, with a tentative D call TRBD1 (6 bases). Per the germline V gene, CDR1 is SGDLS and CDR2 is YYNGEE. This CDR3 spans 17 amino acids. The CDR3 DNA reads as TGTGCCAGCACCGTACAGGGAATCAGCACGAACACCGGGGAGCTGTTTTTT. Its protein is CASTVQGISTNTGELFF.

The V gene is TRBV25-1, the J gene TRBJ1-4; TRBD1 matches at 10 bases. CDR1 is MGHDK and CDR2 is SYGVNS in the germline V gene. The V and J ends lost 5 bases and 8 bases, in that order; junction bases with no gene match: 5. This CDR3 has 14 amino acids. The CDR3 protein is CASSRTGGEEKLFF. The CDR3 DNA reads TGTGCCAGCAGTCGGACAGGGGGGGAGGAAAAACTGTTTTTT. Together with reference TRBV25-1 and TRBJ1-4, the CDR3 gives the full variable domain: EADIYQTPRYLVIGTGKKITLECSQTMGHDKMYWYQQDPGMELHLIHYSYGVNSTEKGDLSSESTVSRIRTEHFPLTLESARPSHTSQYLCASSRTGGEEKLFFGSGTQLSVL.

The CDR3, as DNA: TGTGCCAGCAGCTCACTAGCGGGGGGGCCAAGTGAGCAGTTCTTC. Translated: CASSSLAGGPSEQFF. The V call is TRBV7-2, the J call TRBJ2-1; 13 nucleotides match TRBD2. Germline CDR1 reads SGHTA; CDR2 reads FQGNSA. The V segment lost 4 bases and the J segment 9 bases; nucleotides outside the gene matches: 6. CDR3 length: 15 amino acids.

The chain is built from TRBV6-5 and TRBJ2-3; TRBD2 aligns across 7 bases. CDR3 length: 14 residues. J lost 1 base, V lost 10 bases, and 8 bases had no gene match. In germline, CDR1 is MNHEY, CDR2 SVGAGI. For the CDR3, the DNA is TGTGCCACGAAATGGGCGGGGGGCACAGATACGCAGTATTTT. Translation gives CATKWAGGTDTQYF.

The rearrangement uses TRBV10-3 and TRBJ2-7; TRBD2 is a possible D gene (7 bases). Germline V CDR1 and CDR2: ENHRY, SYGVKD. Trimming took off 5 bases at V and 5 bases at J, with 16 bases between the two ends. This CDR3 is 14 amino acids long. CDR3: CAISSPGGQNEQYF. CDR3 coding DNA: TGTGCCATCAGTTCACCGGGGGGCCAGAACGAGCAGTACTTC.

V usage is TRBV19 and J usage is TRBJ1-2; no reliable D call. The germline V gene encodes CDR1 LNHDA and CDR2 SQIVND (reference sequence). V was pared by 9 bases and J by 4 bases, with 27 bases between. The CDR3 sequence is 17 residues long. The CDR3 DNA follows: TGTGCCAGCCCCCCCCGCAGGATGAGGGCTACCGGCTATGGCTACACCTTC. This encodes CASPPRRMRATGYGYTF.

J is TRBJ2-5 and V is TRBV6-4; 7 bases match TRBD1. CDR1 is MRHNA and CDR2 is SNTAGT in the germline V gene. The CDR3 is 15 amino acids. Losses at the gene ends were 3 bases for V and 2 bases for J; bases not matched to a gene: 6. The CDR3 sequence: CASSEVPGQQETQYF. In nucleotides, the CDR3 is TGTGCCAGCAGTGAGGTACCGGGACAGCAAGAGACCCAGTACTTC.

This chain connects TRBV27 to TRBJ1-2, with 8 nucleotides matching TRBD1. V dropped 6 bases and J dropped 7; count of bases not matched to a gene: 7. The CDR3 is 13 amino acids. Germline-derived CDR1 and CDR2 are MNHEY and SMNVEV (reference sequence). The CDR3 DNA reads as TGTGCCAGCAGAGCAGGGGGCGCGGGTGGCTACACCTTC. Its protein is CASRAGGAGGYTF.

The J gene is TRBJ2-1, the V gene TRBV10-3, with a possible D match to TRBD2 (5 bases). Looked up from germline, CDR1 is ENHRY and CDR2 is SYGVKD. V shed 6 bases and J shed 3 bases, with 6 bases lying between them. There are 12 residues in the CDR3. CDR3 sequence: CAIRGLYNEQFF. In nucleotides, the CDR3 is TGTGCCATCAGAGGACTCTACAATGAGCAGTTCTTC.

This rearrangement joins TRBV4-1 to TRBJ2-2; no firm D call. From germline, CDR1 is MGHRA and CDR2 YSYEKL. The CDR3 is made up of 14 amino acids. The ends were cut back, 0 bases at V and 7 bases at J, with 9 bases in the middle. The CDR3 nucleotides read TGCGCCAGCAGCCAAGATGCGGATGGCGGGGAGCTGTTTTTT. Translation: CASSQDADGGELFF.

The rearrangement links TRBV5-4 to TRBJ2-3, with TRBD2 identical over 10 bases. This CDR3 is 16 amino acids long. CDR1 is SGHNT, CDR2 YYREEE, per germline (reference sequence). J gave up 5 bases and V 3 bases, and 9 bases lay outside the gene matches. The CDR3 here is CASSSPGTSVGDTQYF. The CDR3 DNA reads TGTGCCAGCAGCTCCCCCGGGACTAGCGTCGGAGATACGCAGTATTTT.

V and J are TRBV6-5 and TRBJ2-7, with a weak D call TRBD1 (6 bases). The V gene lost 5 bases and the J gene lost 3 bases, with 14 bases spanning the gap. The CDR3 is made up of 14 amino acids. Germline V gene data show CDR1 as MNHEY and CDR2 as SVGAGI. The CDR3 nucleotides read TGTGCCAGCAGTGAAGTAGGGGGAGACTACGAGCAGTACTTC. Residues: CASSEVGGDYEQYF.

This rearrangement joins TRBV5-1 to TRBJ2-7, with D possibly being TRBD1 (6 bases). The germline CDR1 and CDR2 sequences are SGHRS and YFSETQ. Trimming left V 0 bases short and J 4 bases short, with 11 bases between. The CDR3 spans 14 residues. The CDR3 bases are TGCGCCAGCAGCTTGGCAGGGCAGGGGTACGAGCAGTACTTC. It is translated as CASSLAGQGYEQYF.

V gene TRBV2 combines with J gene TRBJ1-6, with TRBD1 matching 7 bases. Trimming cost V 4 bases and J 4 bases; bases outside gene matches: 1. The CDR3 spans 14 residues. The germline CDR1 and CDR2 sequences are SNHLY and FYNNEI. The CDR3 nucleotides are TGTGCCAGCAGTGGGGGACAGTATAATTCACCCCTCCACTTT. Amino acid sequence: CASSGGQYNSPLHF.

This sequence joins TRBV4-1 and TRBJ1-1, with D maybe TRBD1 (5 bases). Germline V CDR1 and CDR2: MGHRA, YSYEKL. The CDR3 contains 12 residues. Trimming removed 5 bases from V and 4 bases from J, with 8 bases in between. The DNA of the CDR3 is TGCGCCAGCAGCTCTCAGGGCACTGAAGCTTTCTTT. Translated: CASSSQGTEAFF.

In the case of this clone: Compared with germline, one end of the junction differs, possibly owing to a read error. The chain employs TRBV7-9 and TRBJ1-1, with D perhaps TRBD1 (6 bases). This CDR3 is built from 16 residues. Germline assignment: CDR1 SEHNR and CDR2 FQNEAQ (reference sequence). The CDR3 DNA reads TGTTCCAGCAGCTATTTCGGCAAGGGGGTTAGCACTGAAGCTTTCTTT. It encodes CSSSYFGKGVSTEAFF.

The genes are TRBV21-1 and TRBJ1-5. TRBV21-1 is assigned pseudogene status. The CDR3 runs to 18 residues. The CDR3 loop is CASSKAQSRGALYQPQHF. The CDR3 DNA is TGTGCCAGCAGCAAAGCGCAAAGTCGGGGGGCGCTGTATCAGCCCCAGCATTTT.

The chain recombines TRBV4-1 with TRBJ1-1; D remains unclear. Germline CDR1 and CDR2: MGHRA and YSYEKL. V lost 4 bases and J 2 bases, leaving 14 bases between the germline ends. The CDR3 spans 15 residues. Here the CDR3 reads CASSPPGSHNTEAFF. The CDR3 DNA sequence: TGCGCCAGCAGCCCTCCGGGAAGTCATAACACTGAAGCTTTCTTT.

This clone was observed a single time. The chain combines TRBV28 with TRBJ1-1; D remains ambiguous. Germline CDR1 and CDR2: MDHEN and SYDVKM. CDR3 length equals 14 residues. Trimming removed 4 bases from V and 0 bases from J, with 9 bases in between. CDR3 loop: CASSSVSVNTEAFF. CDR3 DNA sequence: TGTGCCAGCAGTTCGGTTAGTGTGAACACTGAAGCTTTCTTT.

This clone occurred once. The CDR3 region is CASSEGLPRTGWEETQYF. CDR3 in DNA: TGTGCCAGCAGTGAAGGTCTACCCCGGACAGGGTGGGAAGAGACCCAGTACTTC. The chain recombines TRBV6-1 with TRBJ2-5, with 8 bases aligning to TRBD1. Germline values: CDR1 MNHNS, CDR2 SASEGT. The trim removed 1 base at V and 3 bases at J, leaving 13 bases unmatched. The CDR3 spans 18 residues.

The chain couples TRBV28 to TRBJ2-2, with 7 bases fitting TRBD2. Germline CDR1 MDHEN, CDR2 SYDVKM. With V trimmed by 6 bases and J by 4 bases, 5 bases remained unmatched. The CDR3 is 14 amino acids. The CDR3 sequence is CASRGGGSTGELFF. The CDR3, as DNA: TGTGCCAGCAGAGGCGGGGGTAGCACCGGGGAGCTGTTTTTT.

The gene calls are TRBV6-5 and TRBJ1-3; 7 bases agree with TRBD1. The ends lost 5 bases at V and 4 bases at J; junction bases unmatched: 5. Germline V lookup: CDR1 MNHEY, CDR2 SVGAGI. This CDR3 region has 14 residues. CDR3 sequence: CASSRAGGGNTIYF. As DNA, the CDR3 is TGTGCCAGCAGTCGGGCAGGGGGGGGAAACACCATATATTTT.